This T cell receptor (beta chain) is from a study of blood T cell repertoires in COVID-19. At the level of the study: Acute and convalescent COVID-19 specimens originated in the United States, Italy and Spain. T cells, B-cell-depleted T cells, or PBMCs provided the cDNA or gDNA that served as material.

Measured with immunoSEQ multiplex PCR; TCRdb has only the in-frame clones, and not every one. The sample has roughly 290,000 clones, roughly 90% seen once; the top ten hold roughly 7%. V trimming: 4 bases; J trimming: 7 bases; junction bases outside the gene matches: 3. The CDR3 runs to 14 residues. CDR1 and CDR2 (germline): LGHNA, YSLEER. The sequence came from a woman aged 30 to 39 with COVID-19, enrolled during active disease. V usage is TRBV4-3 and J usage is TRBJ2-2; 10 bases match TRBD2. Sequenced: peripheral blood. This CDR3 is CASSPSGRGGELFF. The CDR3 DNA sequence: TGCGCCAGCAGCCCTAGCGGGAGAGGCGGGGAGCTGTTTTTT.